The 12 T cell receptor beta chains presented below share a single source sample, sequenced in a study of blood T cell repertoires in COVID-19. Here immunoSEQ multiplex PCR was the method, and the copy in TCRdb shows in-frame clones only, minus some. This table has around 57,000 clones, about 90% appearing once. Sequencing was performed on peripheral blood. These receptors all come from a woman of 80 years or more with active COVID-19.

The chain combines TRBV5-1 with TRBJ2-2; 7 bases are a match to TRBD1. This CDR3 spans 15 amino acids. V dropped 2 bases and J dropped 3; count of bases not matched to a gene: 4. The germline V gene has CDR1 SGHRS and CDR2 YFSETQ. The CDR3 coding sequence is TGCGCCAGCAGCTTCCGGGACAGAGACACCGGGGAGCTGTTTTTT. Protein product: CASSFRDRDTGELFF. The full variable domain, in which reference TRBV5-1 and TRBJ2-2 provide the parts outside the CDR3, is KAGVTQTPRYLIKTRGQQVTLSCSPISGHRSVSWYQQTPGQGLQFLFEYFSETQRNKGNFPGRFSGRQFSNSRSEMNVSTLELGDSALYLCASSFRDRDTGELFFGEGSRLTVL.

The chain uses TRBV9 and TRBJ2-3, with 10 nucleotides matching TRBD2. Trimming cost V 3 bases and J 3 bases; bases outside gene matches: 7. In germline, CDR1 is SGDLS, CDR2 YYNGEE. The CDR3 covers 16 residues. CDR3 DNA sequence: TGTGCCAGCAGCGATCCAGCGGGGGGGCGTACAGATACGCAGTATTTT. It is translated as CASSDPAGGRTDTQYF.

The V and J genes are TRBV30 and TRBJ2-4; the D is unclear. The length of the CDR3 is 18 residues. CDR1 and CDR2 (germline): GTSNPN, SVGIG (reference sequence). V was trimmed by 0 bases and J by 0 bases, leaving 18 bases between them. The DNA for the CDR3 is TGTGCCTGGAGTGTACGCCCGGCACAGCTCCTAGCCAAAAACATTCAGTACTTC. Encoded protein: CAWSVRPAQLLAKNIQYF.

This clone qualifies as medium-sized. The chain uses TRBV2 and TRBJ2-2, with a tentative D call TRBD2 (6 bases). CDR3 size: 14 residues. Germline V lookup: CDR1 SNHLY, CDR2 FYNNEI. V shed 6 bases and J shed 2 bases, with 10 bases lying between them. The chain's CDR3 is CASSRDFNTGELFF. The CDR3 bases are TGTGCCAGCAGCAGGGACTTTAACACCGGGGAGCTGTTTTTT. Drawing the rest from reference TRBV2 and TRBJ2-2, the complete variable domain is EPEVTQTPSHQVTQMGQEVILRCVPISNHLYFYWYRQILGQKVEFLVSFYNNEISEKSEIFDDQFSVERPDGSNFTLKIRSTKLEDSAMYFCASSRDFNTGELFFGEGSRLTVL.

The CDR3 coding sequence is TGTGCCACCAGCAGAGACCCTATCCGCGAGCAGTACTTC. Its translation: CATSRDPIREQYF. J is TRBJ2-7 and V is TRBV15; D unclear. The CDR3 extends over 13 amino acids. The V and J ends lost 0 bases and 6 bases respectively, with 9 bases between them. From germline, CDR1 is LNHNV and CDR2 YYDKDF (reference sequence).

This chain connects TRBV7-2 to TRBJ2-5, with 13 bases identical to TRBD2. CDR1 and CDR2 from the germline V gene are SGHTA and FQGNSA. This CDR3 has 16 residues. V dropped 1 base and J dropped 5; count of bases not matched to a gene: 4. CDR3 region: CASSLGLAGGSETQYF. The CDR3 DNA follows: TGTGCCAGCAGCTTAGGACTAGCGGGGGGATCGGAGACCCAGTACTTC. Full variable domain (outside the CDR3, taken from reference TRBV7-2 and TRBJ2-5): GAGVSQSPSNKVTEKGKDVELRCDPISGHTALYWYRQSLGQGLEFLIYFQGNSAPDKSGLPSDRFSAERTGGSVSTLTIQRTQQEDSAVYLCASSLGLAGGSETQYFGPGTRLLVL.

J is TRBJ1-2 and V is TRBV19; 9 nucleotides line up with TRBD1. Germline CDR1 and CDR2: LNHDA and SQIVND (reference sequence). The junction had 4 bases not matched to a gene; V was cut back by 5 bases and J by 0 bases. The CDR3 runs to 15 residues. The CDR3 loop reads CASSPGTGTNYGYTF. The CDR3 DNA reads TGTGCCAGTAGTCCCGGGACAGGGACTAACTATGGCTACACCTTC.

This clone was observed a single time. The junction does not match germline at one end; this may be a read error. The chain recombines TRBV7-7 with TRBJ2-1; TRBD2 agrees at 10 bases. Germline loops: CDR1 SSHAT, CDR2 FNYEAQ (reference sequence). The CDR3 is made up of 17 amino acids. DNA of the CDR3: TGTGCTAGCAGCCCTATTAGCGGGGGGCTTACCTACAATGAGCAGTTCTTC. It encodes CASSPISGGLTYNEQFF. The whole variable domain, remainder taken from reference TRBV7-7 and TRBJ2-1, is GAGVSQSPRYKVTKRGQDVTLRCDPISSHATLYWYQQALGQGPEFLTYFNYEAQPDKSGLPSDRFSAERPEGSISTLTIQRTEQRDSAMYRCASSPISGGLTYNEQFFGPGTRLTVL.

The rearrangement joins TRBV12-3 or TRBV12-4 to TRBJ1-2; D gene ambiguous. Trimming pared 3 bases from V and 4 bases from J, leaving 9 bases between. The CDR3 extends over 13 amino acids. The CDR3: CASSFSISYGYTF. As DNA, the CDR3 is TGTGCCAGCAGTTTTTCAATTTCCTATGGCTACACCTTC.

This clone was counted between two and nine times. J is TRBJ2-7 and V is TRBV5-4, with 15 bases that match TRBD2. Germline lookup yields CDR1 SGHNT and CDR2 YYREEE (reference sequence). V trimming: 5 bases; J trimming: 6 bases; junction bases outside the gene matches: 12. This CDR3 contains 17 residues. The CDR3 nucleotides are TGTGCCAGCAGTTTCGGGACTAGCGGGGGGTATTTACGCGAGCAGTACTTC. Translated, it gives CASSFGTSGGYLREQYF.

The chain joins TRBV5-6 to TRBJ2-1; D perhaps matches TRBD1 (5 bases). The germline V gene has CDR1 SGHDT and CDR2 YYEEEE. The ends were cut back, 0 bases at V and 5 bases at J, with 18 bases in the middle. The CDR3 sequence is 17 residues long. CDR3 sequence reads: CASSLGRRTGPNNEQFF. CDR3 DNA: TGTGCCAGCAGCTTGGGCCGACGAACAGGCCCCAACAATGAGCAGTTCTTC.

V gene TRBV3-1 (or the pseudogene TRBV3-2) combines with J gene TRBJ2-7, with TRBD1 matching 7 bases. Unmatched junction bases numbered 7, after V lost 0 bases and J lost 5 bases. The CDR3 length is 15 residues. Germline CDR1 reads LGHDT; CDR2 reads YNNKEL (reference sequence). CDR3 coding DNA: TGTGCCAGCAGCCAAGAGGGAAAGGGGGCCCACGAGCAGTACTTC. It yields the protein CASSQEGKGAHEQYF.